This TCR beta chain originates from a study of blood T cells in healthy people across ages. A second PCR, run for roughly 7 to 11 cycles, used a sample-barcoded 5' primer plus a J-beta primer mix. TCRdb used MiXCR to reprocess the 5' RACE reads, holding one entry per CDR3 protein. The data show some 670,000 distinct CDR3 sequences, roughly half seen once. PBMCs numbering at least 6 million were isolated per sample. This CDR3 is built from 15 residues. Germline loops: CDR1 SGHAT, CDR2 FQNNGV. V gene TRBV11-2 combines with J gene TRBJ2-5; 7 bases align to TRBD1. The better agreement between TRBJ2-7 and the DNA end casts doubt on the J call. Sequenced: blood. The receptor comes from a woman older than 75 in good health. CDR3 sequence: CASSLDLGQPYEQYF. The CDR3 DNA reads TGTGCCAGCAGCTTAGATCTGGGACAGCCCTACGAGCAGTACTTC.